The 12 T cell receptor beta chains reported below all come from one sample, sequenced in a study of cytomegalovirus exposure and HLA in healthy donors. Researchers ran the PCR with 60 Vbeta and 13 Jbeta primers. TCRdb's table, derived via immunoSEQ multiplex PCR, lists solely in-frame clones and lacks some. This table holds under 150,000 clones, 80% found once. Sequencing input: PBMCs. The receptors shown here come from a woman in her thirties or forties in good health and CMV-seronegative.

The genes are TRBV5-1 and TRBJ2-5; 9 bases align to TRBD1. The CDR3 loop spans 14 amino acids. Germline loops: CDR1 SGHRS, CDR2 YFSETQ. The junction had 1 base not matched to a gene; V was cut back by 2 bases and J by 2 bases. CDR3 bases: TGCGCCAGCAGCTTACAGGGGGCACAAGAGACCCAGTACTTC. Its translation: CASSLQGAQETQYF.

The chain has TRBV27 and TRBJ1-6, with TRBD1 matching over 8 bases. Germline trimming cut 7 bases from V and 1 base from J; bases unmatched to any gene: 3. Germline V gives CDR1 MNHEY, CDR2 SMNVEV (reference sequence). The CDR3 spans 15 residues. CDR3 loop: CASKTGGSYNSPLHF. DNA for the CDR3: TGTGCCAGCAAAACAGGGGGGTCCTATAATTCACCCCTCCACTTT.

This clone has more than one count but fewer than ten. The chain links TRBV27 to TRBJ1-2, with 7 bases fitting TRBD1. V lost 3 bases and J lost 5; bases outside the gene matches: 3. Germline V gene sequence: CDR1 MNHEY, CDR2 SMNVEV (reference sequence). This CDR3 has 13 residues. In DNA, the CDR3 is TGTGCCAGCAGTTTGAACAGGGGTTATGGCTACACCTTC. Protein product: CASSLNRGYGYTF.

V usage is TRBV19 and J usage is TRBJ1-5; 11 nucleotides agree with TRBD1. Germline-derived CDR1 and CDR2 are LNHDA and SQIVND (reference sequence). V was pared by 5 bases and J by 7 bases, with 7 bases of the junction left unmatched. This CDR3 comprises 15 residues. CDR3 in amino acids: CASSVGQGARQPQHF. DNA of the CDR3: TGTGCCAGTAGTGTTGGACAGGGGGCACGGCAGCCCCAGCATTTT.

The chain employs TRBV18 and TRBJ1-2, with TRBD1 matching 8 bases. This CDR3 region has 13 residues. Unmatched junction bases numbered 6, after V lost 6 bases and J lost 6 bases. Germline CDR1 and CDR2: KGHSH and LQKENI. Written as DNA, the CDR3 is TGTGCCAGCTCCCCCGACAGGGGCCATGGCTACACCTTC. Protein sequence: CASSPDRGHGYTF.

The V call is TRBV6-1, the J call TRBJ1-5; D is possibly TRBD1 (5 bases). The V and J ends lost 2 bases and 6 bases respectively, with 11 bases between them. The CDR3 covers 14 residues. Germline V gene lookup returns CDR1 MNHNS and CDR2 SASEGT. The CDR3 protein is CASSEYGGSQPQHF. The CDR3 DNA follows: TGTGCCAGCAGTGAATATGGGGGGAGTCAGCCCCAGCATTTT.

This clone was observed a single time. The chain employs TRBV9 and TRBJ2-1, with D hard to call. Germline V gene lookup returns CDR1 SGDLS and CDR2 YYNGEE. This CDR3 is 11 amino acids long. Trimming shortened V by 4 bases and J by 5 bases, and 4 bases separated the two germline ends. CDR3 protein: CASSTNNEQFF. CDR3 DNA sequence: TGTGCCAGCAGCACTAACAATGAGCAGTTCTTC.

The J gene is TRBJ2-2, the V gene TRBV5-6; 9 nucleotides line up with TRBD2. Germline V CDR1 and CDR2: SGHDT, YYEEEE. The CDR3 is 17 amino acids. Unmatched junction bases numbered 10, after V lost 1 base and J lost 6 bases. Here the CDR3 reads CASSLRGSGGPSGELFF. DNA for the CDR3: TGTGCCAGCAGCTTGAGAGGAAGCGGGGGGCCATCCGGGGAGCTGTTTTTT.

The chain joins TRBV18 to TRBJ1-2; 7 bases fit TRBD1. Germline-derived CDR1 and CDR2 are KGHSH and LQKENI. J was trimmed by 5 bases and V by 0 bases; bases with no gene match: 3. The CDR3 loop spans 14 amino acids. CDR3 residues: CASSPPGQEYGYTF. In DNA form, the CDR3 reads TGTGCCAGCTCACCACCAGGACAGGAATATGGCTACACCTTC.

V and J are TRBV5-1 and TRBJ1-4; TRBD1 is a possible D gene (6 bases). The CDR3 is 14 residues long. V was cut by 3 bases and J by 8 bases, with 14 bases left in between. Germline V gene data show CDR1 as SGHRS and CDR2 as YFSETQ. CDR3 protein: CASSWGPEAEKLFF. The CDR3 DNA reads as TGCGCCAGCAGCTGGGGGCCGGAGGCGGAAAAACTGTTTTTT. Looking up the rest from reference TRBV5-1 and TRBJ1-4 gives the full variable domain: KAGVTQTPRYLIKTRGQQVTLSCSPISGHRSVSWYQQTPGQGLQFLFEYFSETQRNKGNFPGRFSGRQFSNSRSEMNVSTLELGDSALYLCASSWGPEAEKLFFGSGTQLSVL.

The chain links TRBV29-1 to TRBJ2-7, with no clear D. Trimming shortened V by 5 bases and J by 3 bases, and 11 bases separated the two germline ends. CDR1 and CDR2 (germline): SQVTM, ANQGSEA. This CDR3 is built from 12 residues. CDR3 residues: CSVSTALYEQYF. The CDR3 bases are TGCAGCGTTTCCACAGCCCTCTACGAGCAGTACTTC.

CDR3 region: CASSPPSGGGTEAFF. Here the CDR3 DNA reads TGTGCCAGCTCACCACCCTCGGGGGGGGGAACTGAAGCTTTCTTT. The chain joins TRBV18 to TRBJ1-1; perhaps TRBD1 as D (5 bases). CDR3 length: 15 residues. Germline V gene sequence: CDR1 KGHSH, CDR2 LQKENI. The V end lost 0 bases, the J end lost 5 bases, and 13 bases lay between the germline ends.